The 7 T cell receptor beta chains below come from one sample, sequenced in a study of graft-versus-host responses after intestinal transplantation. Which antigens these TCRs recognize remains unknown. Sequencing was performed with immunoSEQ multiplex PCR; in TCRdb, only in-frame clones are kept and a portion is missing. The data hold tens of thousands of clones, with approximately 84% observed a single time. The sample in question was unstimulated CD4+ T cells sorted from spleen or lymph node cells, obtained before transplant. The origin of the receptors is a human donor who was the organ donor for an intestinal transplant.

CDR3 in amino acids: CAWSVRVGTGNQPQHF. Written as DNA, the CDR3 is TGTGCCTGGAGTGTCAGGGTCGGGACAGGCAATCAGCCCCAGCATTTT. The rearrangement joins TRBV30 to TRBJ1-5, with TRBD1 matching 7 bases. The germline V gene encodes CDR1 GTSNPN and CDR2 SVGIG (reference sequence). CDR3 length: 16 residues. V lost 0 bases, J lost 2 bases, and 7 bases stayed unmatched.

The CDR3: CAVRALLRLHSYEQYF. The CDR3 DNA sequence: TGCGCCGTCCGGGCTCTATTACGTCTACACTCCTACGAGCAGTACTTC. The J gene is TRBJ2-7, the V gene TRBV4-1; no definite D call. Germline V gene lookup returns CDR1 MGHRA and CDR2 YSYEKL. CDR3 length equals 16 residues. V lost 11 bases and J lost 0, with 23 bases in between.

The chain links TRBV10-1 to TRBJ2-3; tentative D call: TRBD2 (5 bases). Trimming cost V 5 bases and J 5 bases, with 5 bases left between them. The CDR3 runs 11 residues. Germline V gene sequence: CDR1 WNHNN, CDR2 SYGVQD (reference sequence). The CDR3 coding sequence is TGCGCCAGCAGTCGGGAAGATACGCAGTATTTT. Its translation: CASSREDTQYF.

Regarding this clone: One end of the junction fails to match germline, which may point to a read error. This same CDR3 is encoded by further DNA sequences in the sample. The chain carries TRBV18 and TRBJ2-6; TRBD2 matches 12 bases. The CDR3 has 19 amino acids. CDR1 KGHSH and CDR2 LQKENI come from the germline V gene. The CDR3 spells CASSPLAGGPSSGANVLTF. CDR3 sequence (DNA): TGCGCCAGCTCACCACTAGCGGGGGGCCCTAGCTCTGGGGCCAACGTCCTGACTTTC. Supplemented by reference TRBV18 and TRBJ2-6, the full variable domain reads NAGVMQNPRHLVRRRGQEARLRCSPMKGHSHVYWYRQLPEEGLKFMVYLQKENIIDESGMPKERFSAEFPKEGPSILRIQQVVRGDSAAYFCASSPLAGGPSSGANVLTFGAGSRLTVL.

The chain has TRBV11-3 and TRBJ1-1, with D perhaps matching TRBD1 (6 bases). This CDR3 is built from 15 residues. The germline V gene encodes CDR1 SGHNT and CDR2 YENEEA. V lost 5 bases, J lost 5 bases, and 18 bases lay in between. CDR3 amino acids: CASSPSTGPRTEAFF. CDR3 coding DNA: TGTGCCAGCAGCCCATCGACAGGCCCGAGGACTGAAGCTTTCTTT. Looking up the rest from reference TRBV11-3 and TRBJ1-1 gives the full variable domain: EAGVVQSPRYKIIEKKQPVAFWCNPISGHNTLYWYLQNLGQGPELLIRYENEEAVDDSQLPKDRFSAERLKGVDSTLKIQPAELGDSAVYLCASSPSTGPRTEAFFGQGTRLTVV.

The chain uses TRBV5-6 and TRBJ2-5; D is ambiguous. V was pared by 1 base and J by 1 base, with 8 bases between. Germline assignment: CDR1 SGHDT and CDR2 YYEEEE. This CDR3 spans 14 amino acids. CDR3 sequence reads: CASSLPQIQETQYF. In nucleotides, the CDR3 is TGTGCCAGCAGCTTGCCACAAATCCAAGAGACCCAGTACTTC.

This sequence joins TRBV5-1 and TRBJ2-1; D unclear. The germline gives CDR1 SGHRS, CDR2 YFSETQ. The germline V and J ends were trimmed by 5 bases and 9 bases, with 15 bases remaining between them. The CDR3 loop spans 13 amino acids. The CDR3 here is CASSPTGSVEQFF. The CDR3 bases are TGCGCCAGCAGTCCGACCGGTTCGGTTGAGCAGTTCTTC.